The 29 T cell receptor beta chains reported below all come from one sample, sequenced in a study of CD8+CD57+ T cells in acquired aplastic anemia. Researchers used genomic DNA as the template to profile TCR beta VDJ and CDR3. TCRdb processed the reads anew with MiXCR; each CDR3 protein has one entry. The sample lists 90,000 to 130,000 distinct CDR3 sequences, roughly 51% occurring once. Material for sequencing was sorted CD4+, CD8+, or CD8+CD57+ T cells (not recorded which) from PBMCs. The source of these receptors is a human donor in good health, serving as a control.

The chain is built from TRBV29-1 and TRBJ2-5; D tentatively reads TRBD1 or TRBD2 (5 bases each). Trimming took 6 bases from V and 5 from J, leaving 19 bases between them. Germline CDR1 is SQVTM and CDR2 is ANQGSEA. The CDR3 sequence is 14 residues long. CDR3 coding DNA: TGCAGCGTCCGGACGGGGCAGGGCGGTGAGACCCAGTACTTC. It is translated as CSVRTGQGGETQYF.

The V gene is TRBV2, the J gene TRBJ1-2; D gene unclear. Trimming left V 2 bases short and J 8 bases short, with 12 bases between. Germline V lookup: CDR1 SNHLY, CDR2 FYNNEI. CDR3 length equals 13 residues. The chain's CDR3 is CASSEQSGRGYTF. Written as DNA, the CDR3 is TGTGCCAGCAGTGAACAGTCCGGACGCGGCTACACCTTC.

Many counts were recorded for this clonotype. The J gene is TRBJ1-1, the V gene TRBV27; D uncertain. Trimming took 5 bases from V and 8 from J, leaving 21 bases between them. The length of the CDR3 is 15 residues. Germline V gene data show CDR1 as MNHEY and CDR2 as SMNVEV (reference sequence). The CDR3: CASSPIPIEAAEAFF. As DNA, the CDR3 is TGTGCCAGCAGTCCTATCCCAATCGAAGCGGCAGAAGCTTTCTTT.

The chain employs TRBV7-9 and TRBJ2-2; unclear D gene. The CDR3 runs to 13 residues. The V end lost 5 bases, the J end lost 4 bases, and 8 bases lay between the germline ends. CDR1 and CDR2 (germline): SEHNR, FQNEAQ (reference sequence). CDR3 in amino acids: CASSLGSTGELFF. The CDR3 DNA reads TGTGCCAGCAGCCTAGGCAGCACCGGGGAGCTGTTTTTT.

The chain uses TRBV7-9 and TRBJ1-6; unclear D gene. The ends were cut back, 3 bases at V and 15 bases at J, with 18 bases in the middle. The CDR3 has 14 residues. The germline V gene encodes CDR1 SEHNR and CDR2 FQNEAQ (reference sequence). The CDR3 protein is CASSLLGLREHLHF. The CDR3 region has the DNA TGTGCCAGCAGCTTGTTGGGTCTCCGTGAGCACCTCCACTTT.

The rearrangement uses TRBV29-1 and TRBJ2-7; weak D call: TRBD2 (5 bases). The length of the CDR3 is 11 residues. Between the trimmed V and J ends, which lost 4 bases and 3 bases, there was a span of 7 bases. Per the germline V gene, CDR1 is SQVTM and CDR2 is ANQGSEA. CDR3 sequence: CSVGEIYEQYF. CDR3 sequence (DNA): TGCAGCGTTGGGGAGATCTACGAGCAGTACTTC.

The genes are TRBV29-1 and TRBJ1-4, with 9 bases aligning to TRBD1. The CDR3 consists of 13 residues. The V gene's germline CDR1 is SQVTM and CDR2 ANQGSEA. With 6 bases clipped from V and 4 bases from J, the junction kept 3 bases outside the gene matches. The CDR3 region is CSVMDRGNEKLFF. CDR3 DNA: TGCAGCGTGATGGACAGGGGTAATGAAAAACTGTTTTTT.

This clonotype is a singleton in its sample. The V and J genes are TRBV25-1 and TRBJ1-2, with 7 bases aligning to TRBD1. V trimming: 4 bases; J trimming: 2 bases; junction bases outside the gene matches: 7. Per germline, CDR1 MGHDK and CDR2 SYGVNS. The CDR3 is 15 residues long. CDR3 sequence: CASSAAGTANYGYTF. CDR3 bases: TGTGCCAGCAGTGCCGCCGGGACAGCAAACTATGGCTACACCTTC.

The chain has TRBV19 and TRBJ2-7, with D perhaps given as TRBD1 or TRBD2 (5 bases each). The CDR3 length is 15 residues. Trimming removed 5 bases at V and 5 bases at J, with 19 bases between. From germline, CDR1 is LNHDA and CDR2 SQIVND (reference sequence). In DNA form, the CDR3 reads TGTGCCAGTAGTCCCCGGGGCCGAACCCACCACGAGCAGTACTTC. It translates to CASSPRGRTHHEQYF.

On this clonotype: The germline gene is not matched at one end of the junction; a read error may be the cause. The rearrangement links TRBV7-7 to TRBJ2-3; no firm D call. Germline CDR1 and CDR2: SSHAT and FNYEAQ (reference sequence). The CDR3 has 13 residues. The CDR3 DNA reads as TGTGCTAGCAGCTTAGTCTGGGCAGATACGCAGTATTTT. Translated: CASSLVWADTQYF.

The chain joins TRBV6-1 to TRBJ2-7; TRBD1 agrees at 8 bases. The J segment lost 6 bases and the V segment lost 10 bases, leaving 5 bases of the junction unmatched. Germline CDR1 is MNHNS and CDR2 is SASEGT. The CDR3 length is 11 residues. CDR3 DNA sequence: TGTGCCACCCGGACAGGGACCGAGCAGTACTTC. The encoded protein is CATRTGTEQYF.

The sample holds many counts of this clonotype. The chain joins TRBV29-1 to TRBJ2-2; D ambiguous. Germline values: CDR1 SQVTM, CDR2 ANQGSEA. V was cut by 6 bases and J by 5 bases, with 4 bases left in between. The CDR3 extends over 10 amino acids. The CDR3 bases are TGCAGCGTCGGTACCGGGGAGCTGTTTTTT. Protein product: CSVGTGELFF.

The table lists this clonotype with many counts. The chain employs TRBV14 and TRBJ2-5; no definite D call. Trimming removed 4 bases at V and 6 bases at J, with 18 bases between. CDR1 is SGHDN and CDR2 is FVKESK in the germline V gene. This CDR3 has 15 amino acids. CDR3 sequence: CASSLPGLGGQTQYF. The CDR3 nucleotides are TGTGCCAGCAGCCTACCTGGGCTGGGTGGGCAGACCCAGTACTTC. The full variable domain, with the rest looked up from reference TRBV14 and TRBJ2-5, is EAGVTQFPSHSVIEKGQTVTLRCDPISGHDNLYWYRRVMGKEIKFLLHFVKESKQDESGMPNNRFLAERTGGTYSTLKVQPAELEDSGVYFCASSLPGLGGQTQYFGPGTRLLVL.

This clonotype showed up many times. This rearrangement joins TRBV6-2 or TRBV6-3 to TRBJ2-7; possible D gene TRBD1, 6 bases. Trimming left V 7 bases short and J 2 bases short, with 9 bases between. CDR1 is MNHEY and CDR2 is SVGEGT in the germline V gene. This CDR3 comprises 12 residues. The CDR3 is CASTGDPYEQYF. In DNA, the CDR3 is TGTGCCAGCACAGGGGATCCCTACGAGCAGTACTTC.

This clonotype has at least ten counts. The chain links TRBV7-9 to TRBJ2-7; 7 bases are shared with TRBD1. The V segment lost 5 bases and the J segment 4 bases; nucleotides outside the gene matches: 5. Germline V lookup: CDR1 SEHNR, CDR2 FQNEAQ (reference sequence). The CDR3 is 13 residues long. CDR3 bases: TGTGCCAGCAGCGCAGGGGGACGATACGAGCAGTACTTC. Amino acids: CASSAGGRYEQYF. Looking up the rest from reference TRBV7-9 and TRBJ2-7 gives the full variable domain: DTGVSQNPRHKITKRGQNVTFRCDPISEHNRLYWYRQTLGQGPEFLTYFQNEAQLEKSRLLSDRFSAERPKGSFSTLEIQRTEQGDSAMYLCASSAGGRYEQYFGPGTRLTVT.

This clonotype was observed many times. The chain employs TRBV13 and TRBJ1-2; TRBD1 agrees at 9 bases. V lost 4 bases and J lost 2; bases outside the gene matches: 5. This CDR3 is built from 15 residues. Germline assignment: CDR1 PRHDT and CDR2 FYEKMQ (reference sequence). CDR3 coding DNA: TGTGCCAGCAGCTGGAAGGGACAGGGAAACTATGGCTACACCTTC. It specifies CASSWKGQGNYGYTF.

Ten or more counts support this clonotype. CDR3 nucleotide sequence: TGTGCCAGCAGCCATCACCTAGCGGACCAAGAGACCCAGTACTTC. As protein: CASSHHLADQETQYF. This sequence joins TRBV4-2 and TRBJ2-5; 7 nucleotides match TRBD2. Trimming cost V 3 bases and J 0 bases; bases outside gene matches: 4. CDR3 size: 15 residues. Germline CDR1 is LGHNA and CDR2 is YNFKEQ.

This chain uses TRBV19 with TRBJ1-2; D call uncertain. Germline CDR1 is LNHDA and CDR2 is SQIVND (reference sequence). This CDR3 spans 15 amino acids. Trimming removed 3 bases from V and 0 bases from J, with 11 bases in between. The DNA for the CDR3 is TGTGCCAGTAGTATGTATGTGACGGCTAACTATGGCTACACCTTC. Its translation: CASSMYVTANYGYTF.

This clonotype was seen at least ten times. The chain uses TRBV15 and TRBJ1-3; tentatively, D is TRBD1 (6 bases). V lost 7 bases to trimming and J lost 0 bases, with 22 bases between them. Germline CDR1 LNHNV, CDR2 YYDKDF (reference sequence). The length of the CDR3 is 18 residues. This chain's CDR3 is CATTSSTRGASSGNTIYF. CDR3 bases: TGTGCCACCACCTCTTCGACGCGGGGGGCCAGCTCTGGAAACACCATATATTTT.

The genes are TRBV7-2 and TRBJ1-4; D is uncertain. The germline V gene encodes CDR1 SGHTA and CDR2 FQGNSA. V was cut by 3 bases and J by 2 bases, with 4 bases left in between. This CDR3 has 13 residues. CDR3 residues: CASSFSTNEKLFF. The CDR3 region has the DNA TGTGCCAGCAGCTTTTCGACTAATGAAAAACTGTTTTTT.

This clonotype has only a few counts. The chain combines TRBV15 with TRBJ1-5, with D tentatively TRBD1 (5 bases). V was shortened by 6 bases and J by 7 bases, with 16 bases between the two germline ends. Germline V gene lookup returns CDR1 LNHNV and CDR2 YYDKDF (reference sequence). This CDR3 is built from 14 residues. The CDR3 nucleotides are TGTGCCACCAGATCGCAAGGGGTTGGGCAGCCCCAGCATTTT. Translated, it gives CATRSQGVGQPQHF. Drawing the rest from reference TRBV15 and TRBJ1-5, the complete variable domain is DAMVIQNPRYQVTQFGKPVTLSCSQTLNHNVMYWYQQKSSQAPKLLFHYYDKDFNNEADTPDNFQSRRPNTSFCFLDIRSPGLGDTAMYLCATRSQGVGQPQHFGDGTRLSIL.

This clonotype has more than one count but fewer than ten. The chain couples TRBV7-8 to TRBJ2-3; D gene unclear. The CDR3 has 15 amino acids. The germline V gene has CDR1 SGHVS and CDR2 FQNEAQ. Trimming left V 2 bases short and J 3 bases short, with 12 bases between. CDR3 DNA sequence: TGTGCCAGCAGCTTAAATAGCCTAGGTACAGATACGCAGTATTTT. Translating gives CASSLNSLGTDTQYF.

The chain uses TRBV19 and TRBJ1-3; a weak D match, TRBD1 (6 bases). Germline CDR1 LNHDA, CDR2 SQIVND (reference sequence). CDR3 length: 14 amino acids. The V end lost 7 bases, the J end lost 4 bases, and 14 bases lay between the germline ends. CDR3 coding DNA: TGTGCCAGTACCTCGGGCAGGGGCGGAAACACCATATATTTT. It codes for CASTSGRGGNTIYF.

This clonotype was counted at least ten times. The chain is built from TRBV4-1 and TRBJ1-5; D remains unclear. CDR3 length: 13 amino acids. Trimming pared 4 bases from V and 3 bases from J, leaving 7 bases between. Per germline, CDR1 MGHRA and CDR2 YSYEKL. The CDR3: CASSPGVNQPQHF. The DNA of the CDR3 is TGCGCCAGCAGCCCTGGGGTCAATCAGCCCCAGCATTTT.

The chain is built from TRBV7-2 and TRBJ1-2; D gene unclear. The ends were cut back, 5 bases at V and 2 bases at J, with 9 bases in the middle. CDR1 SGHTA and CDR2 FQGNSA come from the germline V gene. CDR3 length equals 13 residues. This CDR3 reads CASSQDRNYGYTF. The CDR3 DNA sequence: TGTGCCAGCAGCCAAGATAGGAACTATGGCTACACCTTC.

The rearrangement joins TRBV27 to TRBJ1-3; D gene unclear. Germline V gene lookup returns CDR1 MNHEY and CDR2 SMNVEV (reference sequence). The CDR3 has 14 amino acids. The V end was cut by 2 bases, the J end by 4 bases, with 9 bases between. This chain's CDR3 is CASSLRAEGNTIYF. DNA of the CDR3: TGTGCCAGCAGTTTAAGGGCAGAGGGAAACACCATATATTTT.

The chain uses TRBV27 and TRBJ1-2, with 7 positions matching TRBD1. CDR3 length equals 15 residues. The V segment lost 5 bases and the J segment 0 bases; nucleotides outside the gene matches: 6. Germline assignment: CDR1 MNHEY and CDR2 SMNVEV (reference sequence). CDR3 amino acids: CASSPGTVPNYGYTF. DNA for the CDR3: TGTGCCAGCAGTCCCGGGACAGTTCCTAACTATGGCTACACCTTC.

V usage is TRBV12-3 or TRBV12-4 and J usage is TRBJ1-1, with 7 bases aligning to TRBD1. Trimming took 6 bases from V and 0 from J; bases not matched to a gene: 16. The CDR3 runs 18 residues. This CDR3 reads CASRRSGGYRGMNTEAFF. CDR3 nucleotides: TGTGCCAGCAGACGATCGGGGGGATACAGGGGAATGAACACTGAAGCTTTCTTT.

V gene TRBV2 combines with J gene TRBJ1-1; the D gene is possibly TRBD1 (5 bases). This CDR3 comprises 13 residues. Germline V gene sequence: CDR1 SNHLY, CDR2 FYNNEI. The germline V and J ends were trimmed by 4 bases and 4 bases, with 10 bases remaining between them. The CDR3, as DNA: TGTGCCAGCAGTGGGACACACGGCACTGAAGCTTTCTTT. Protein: CASSGTHGTEAFF.